The sequence of this T cell receptor beta chain was determined in a study of response to subunit inactivated influenza vaccine. Study-wide points: Authors suggested each seasonal flu vaccination may recruit only limited numbers of new T cells.

TCRdb called the RT-PCR reads again in MiXCR, with one record for every CDR3 protein. The sample holds around 470,000 distinct CDR3 sequences, 7.2% seen once. At least ten counts were recorded for this clonotype. Its specificity is unknown. The clonotype comes from a man between 50 and 75 years old who received an inactivated influenza vaccine. Sequenced material: PBMCs from blood, taken roughly 24 months after vaccination.

CDR3 bases: TGCAGTGCTACCAAGGTCGCAGGGGGCAATCAGCCCCAGCATTTT. Its protein is CSATKVAGGNQPQHF. The gene calls are TRBV20-1 and TRBJ1-5; a weak D match, TRBD1 (6 bases). The V gene lost 4 bases and the J gene lost 2 bases, with 15 bases spanning the gap. Germline CDR1 reads DFQATT; CDR2 reads SNEGSKA (reference sequence). This CDR3 is built from 15 residues.